The entry that follows covers one T cell receptor beta chain sequence. The data stem from a study of blood T cell repertoires in COVID-19. Study-level background: Among Cohort 3 donors, those recovered had two negative PCRs, clearance, or symptom resolution. PBMCs, B-cell-depleted T cells, or T cells provided the cDNA or gDNA that made up the material.

In the original analysis: The assay estimated nucleated cells by amplifying reference gene primers. The protocol was immunoSEQ multiplex PCR, while the TCRdb copy is restricted to in-frame clones and leaves out a portion. V, J and clone size were drawn from that table, and D and trimming were deduced from the DNA. The data show about 280,000 clones, roughly 91% seen once. Germline CDR1 is WNHNN and CDR2 is SYGVQD (reference sequence). The CDR3 runs 13 residues. Trimming left V 0 bases short and J 6 bases short, with 9 bases between. Living in about two dozen US areas, the participants were between roughly 18 and 89 years of age.

The V call is TRBV10-1, the J call TRBJ2-7; maybe TRBD2 (5 bases). This clonotype originated in a woman aged 55-70 years in a cohort exposed to, infected with or recovered from COVID-19 (not recorded which). The sample comprised PBMCs or T cells enriched from blood (not recorded which). CDR3 residues: CASSESNRGEQYF. CDR3 coding DNA: TGCGCCAGCAGTGAGTCGAATCGGGGCGAGCAGTACTTC.